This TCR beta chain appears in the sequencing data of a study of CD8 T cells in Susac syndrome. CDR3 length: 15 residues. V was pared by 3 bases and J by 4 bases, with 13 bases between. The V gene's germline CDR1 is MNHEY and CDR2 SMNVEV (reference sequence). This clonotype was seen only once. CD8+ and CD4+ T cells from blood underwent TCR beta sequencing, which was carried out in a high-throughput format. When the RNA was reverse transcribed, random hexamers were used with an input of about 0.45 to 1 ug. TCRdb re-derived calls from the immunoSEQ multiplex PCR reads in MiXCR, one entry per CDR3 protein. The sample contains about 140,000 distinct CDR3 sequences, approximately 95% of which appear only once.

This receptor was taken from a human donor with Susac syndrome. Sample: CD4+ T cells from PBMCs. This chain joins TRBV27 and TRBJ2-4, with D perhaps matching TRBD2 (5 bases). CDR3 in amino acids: CASSFGGVAKNIQYF. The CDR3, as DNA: TGTGCCAGCAGTTTTGGAGGAGTTGCGAAAAACATTCAGTACTTC.